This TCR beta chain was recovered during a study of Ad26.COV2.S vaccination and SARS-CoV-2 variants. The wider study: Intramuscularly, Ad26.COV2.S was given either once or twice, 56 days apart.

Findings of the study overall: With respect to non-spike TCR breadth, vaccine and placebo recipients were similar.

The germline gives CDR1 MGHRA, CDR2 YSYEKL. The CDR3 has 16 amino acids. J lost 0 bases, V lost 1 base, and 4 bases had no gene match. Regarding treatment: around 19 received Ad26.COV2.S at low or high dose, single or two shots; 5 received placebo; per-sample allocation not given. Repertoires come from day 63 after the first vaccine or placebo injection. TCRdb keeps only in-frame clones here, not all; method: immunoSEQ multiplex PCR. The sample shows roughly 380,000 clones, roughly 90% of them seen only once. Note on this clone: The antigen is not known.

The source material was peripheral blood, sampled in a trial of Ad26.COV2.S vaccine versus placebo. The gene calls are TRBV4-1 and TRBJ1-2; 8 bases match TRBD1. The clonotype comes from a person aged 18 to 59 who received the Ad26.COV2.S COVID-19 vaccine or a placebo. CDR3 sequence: CASSQAPGGANYGYTF. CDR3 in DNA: TGCGCCAGCAGCCAAGCCCCAGGGGGCGCTAACTATGGCTACACCTTC.